These 8 T cell receptor beta chains originate from one sample sequenced in a study of PD-1 blockade in classical Hodgkin lymphoma. Using immunoSEQ multiplex PCR, the repertoire was profiled, and TCRdb retains in-frame clones only, with some absent. This table holds 25,000 to 30,000 clones, 80% to 90% found once. Patients all relapsed after autologous stem cell transplantation, and there was variation in brentuximab vedotin exposure. Thawed PBMCs underwent magnetic negative selection to obtain purified CD8+ T cells. The source material was CD8+ T cells from blood, sampled at baseline. The receptors stem from a human donor with classical Hodgkin lymphoma.

The rearrangement uses TRBV28 and TRBJ2-7, with D hard to call. From germline, CDR1 is MDHEN and CDR2 SYDVKM. This CDR3 has 17 amino acids. Trimming shortened V by 6 bases and J by 2 bases, and 23 bases separated the two germline ends. CDR3 nucleotide sequence: TGTGCCAGCAGAAAACGAGTGCAAGGAATCAGCCCCTACGAGCAGTACTTC. Protein: CASRKRVQGISPYEQYF.

The rearrangement joins TRBV28 to TRBJ2-5; perhaps D is TRBD1 or TRBD2 (6 bases each). The V end was cut by 3 bases, the J end by 5 bases, with 19 bases between. CDR1 MDHEN and CDR2 SYDVKM come from the germline V gene. The length of the CDR3 is 16 residues. Here the CDR3 reads CASSLEGRGLRETQYF. The CDR3 coding sequence is TGTGCCAGCAGTTTGGAAGGACGGGGGCTCCGGGAGACCCAGTACTTC.

This sequence joins TRBV4-1 and TRBJ1-4; possibly TRBD1 for D (5 bases). Germline-derived CDR1 and CDR2 are MGHRA and YSYEKL. The CDR3 sequence is 13 residues long. Trimming removed 3 bases at V and 4 bases at J, with 6 bases between. The CDR3 bases are TGCGCCAGCAGCCAGGGGGTTAATGAAAAACTGTTTTTT. This codes for CASSQGVNEKLFF.

The chain is built from TRBV5-1 and TRBJ2-5, with D tentatively TRBD2 (6 bases). CDR3 size: 15 residues. Trimming removed 3 bases at V and 5 bases at J, with 17 bases between. Per the germline V gene, CDR1 is SGHRS and CDR2 is YFSETQ. The CDR3 here is CASSSLGGGRETQYF. CDR3 nucleotides: TGCGCCAGCAGCTCCTTAGGTGGGGGGAGGGAGACCCAGTACTTC.

This clone was found once. The J gene is TRBJ2-7, the V gene TRBV2; D might be TRBD1 (5 bases). The CDR3 extends over 12 amino acids. V shed 7 bases and J shed 3 bases, with 10 bases lying between them. The V gene's germline CDR1 is SNHLY and CDR2 FYNNEI. As DNA, the CDR3 is TGTGCCAGCAAGGGCAGGGTCTACGAGCAGTACTTC. Residues: CASKGRVYEQYF.

This clone was seen more than once but under ten times. The CDR3 nucleotides read TGTGCCAGCAGTCTACAGGGGGATGAGCAGTTCTTC. Amino acids: CASSLQGDEQFF. This rearrangement joins TRBV7-9 to TRBJ2-1, with TRBD1 identical over 8 bases. Per the germline V gene, CDR1 is SEHNR and CDR2 is FQNEAQ (reference sequence). The CDR3 runs 12 residues. V was pared by 6 bases and J by 8 bases, with 3 bases of the junction left unmatched. Based on the CDR3 plus reference TRBV7-9 and TRBJ2-1, the full variable domain is DTGVSQNPRHKITKRGQNVTFRCDPISEHNRLYWYRQTLGQGPEFLTYFQNEAQLEKSRLLSDRFSAERPKGSFSTLEIQRTEQGDSAMYLCASSLQGDEQFFGPGTRLTVL.

The chain employs TRBV9 and TRBJ2-5; D unresolved. The CDR3 is made up of 10 amino acids. Trimming cost V 3 bases and J 5 bases, with 2 bases left between them. Germline CDR1 is SGDLS and CDR2 is YYNGEE. CDR3 bases: TGTGCCAGCAGCGGCGAGACCCAGTACTTC. Translation gives CASSGETQYF.

The chain links TRBV6-5 to TRBJ2-7, with D perhaps assigned TRBD1 or TRBD2 (6 bases each). Trimming cost V 4 bases and J 1 base, with 17 bases left between them. The CDR3 is 16 amino acids. Looked up from germline, CDR1 is MNHEY and CDR2 is SVGAGI. The CDR3 sequence: CASSLFRGRTSYEQYF. The DNA of the CDR3 is TGTGCCAGCAGTTTATTCCGGGGGCGCACGTCCTACGAGCAGTACTTC.